A single sample gave rise to the 13 T cell receptor beta chains below, sequenced in a study of T cells after yellow fever vaccination. Via MiXCR, TCRdb re-called the 5' RACE reads, giving one row per CDR3 protein. Of some 290,000 distinct CDR3 sequences in the sample, approximately 12% are singletons; the top ten hold approximately 3%. Material: CD4+ T cells sorted from PBMCs, obtained 45 days after the yellow fever booster vaccination. The receptor source for this set is a man between 18 and 35 years old who received the YFV17D yellow fever vaccine.

This clonotype has more than one count but fewer than ten. The chain recombines TRBV4-1 with TRBJ1-6; 7 positions match TRBD1. The CDR3 is made up of 15 amino acids. Germline lookup yields CDR1 MGHRA and CDR2 YSYEKL. Germline trimming cut 1 base from V and 7 bases from J; bases unmatched to any gene: 4. DNA for the CDR3: TGCGCCAGCAGCCAAGGAGGGGGCAGGAATTCACCCCTCCACTTT. It encodes CASSQGGGRNSPLHF.

This clonotype was observed a few times. This rearrangement joins TRBV9 to TRBJ2-3; tentatively, D is TRBD1 (5 bases). Between the trimmed V and J ends, which lost 0 bases and 3 bases, there was a span of 8 bases. CDR1 is SGDLS and CDR2 is YYNGEE in the germline V gene. The CDR3 has 14 amino acids. CDR3 residues: CASSVVSGTDTQYF. CDR3 bases: TGTGCCAGCAGCGTAGTATCAGGGACAGATACGCAGTATTTT.

V gene TRBV11-1 combines with J gene TRBJ2-2, with D unclear. This CDR3 is built from 15 residues. Between the trimmed V and J ends, which lost 5 bases and 1 base, there was a span of 11 bases. The V gene's germline CDR1 is SGHAT and CDR2 FQDESV (reference sequence). Here the CDR3 DNA reads TGTGCCAGCAGCCCTCCATTGGGGAACACCGGGGAGCTGTTTTTT. Translating it yields CASSPPLGNTGELFF.

The rearrangement joins TRBV7-2 to TRBJ2-5; 9 nucleotides agree with TRBD2. V shed 6 bases and J 3 bases; nucleotides not matched to a gene: 5. This CDR3 is built from 14 residues. CDR1 is SGHTA and CDR2 is FQGNSA in the germline V gene. The CDR3 DNA reads as TGTGCCAGCAGTGTTAGCGGGGGAGAAGAGACCCAGTACTTC. Translated: CASSVSGGEETQYF.

A few counts support this clonotype. The rearrangement uses TRBV4-1 and TRBJ2-5; D possibly uses TRBD1 or TRBD2 (5 bases each). The germline V and J ends were trimmed by 0 bases and 5 bases, with 13 bases remaining between them. This CDR3 has 15 amino acids. Germline CDR1 MGHRA, CDR2 YSYEKL. The CDR3 nucleotides are TGCGCCAGCAGCCAAGAATATTGGGGGTGGGAGACCCAGTACTTC. Translation: CASSQEYWGWETQYF.

This clonotype has only a few counts. This sequence joins TRBV7-2 and TRBJ1-2; no clear D. The CDR3 covers 14 residues. Trimming removed 5 bases at V and 3 bases at J, with 13 bases between. Germline lookup yields CDR1 SGHTA and CDR2 FQGNSA. CDR3 loop: CASSPRGSDYGYTF. CDR3 sequence (DNA): TGTGCCAGCAGCCCCCGAGGTAGCGACTATGGCTACACCTTC.

The chain links TRBV6-8 to TRBJ2-7; D may be TRBD1 (6 bases). With 11 bases removed from V and 7 bases from J, the gap between germline ends came to 24 bases. Germline V gene lookup returns CDR1 MNHGY and CDR2 SAAAGT. There are 14 residues in the CDR3. CDR3 sequence: CAPKSPRGWKEQYF. In DNA form, the CDR3 reads TGTGCCCCGAAATCCCCCAGGGGATGGAAAGAGCAGTACTTC.

This clonotype has only a few counts. V is TRBV29-1 and J is TRBJ2-3; the match to TRBD1 covers 7 bases. Germline lookup yields CDR1 SQVTM and CDR2 ANQGSEA. The trim removed 8 bases at V and 6 bases at J, leaving 5 bases unmatched. This CDR3 spans 11 amino acids. This CDR3 reads CSLQGLDTQYF. CDR3 bases: TGCAGCTTACAGGGGTTGGATACGCAGTATTTT.

The V call is TRBV9, the J call TRBJ2-4, with 8 bases matching TRBD2. CDR1 and CDR2 from the germline V gene are SGDLS and YYNGEE. V shed 4 bases, J shed 8 bases, and the junction held 2 bases outside the gene matches. The CDR3 length is 12 residues. The CDR3 reads CASSPGGDIQYF. The CDR3 bases are TGTGCCAGCAGCCCGGGGGGGGACATTCAGTACTTC.

CDR3 bases: TGTGCCAGCAACAAGCGTCCCGGCTACAATGAGCAGTTCTTC. As protein: CASNKRPGYNEQFF. The genes are TRBV7-2 and TRBJ2-1; no clear D. Germline CDR1 reads SGHTA; CDR2 reads FQGNSA. This CDR3 is 14 amino acids long. Deletions cut 7 bases from V and 3 bases from J, with 13 bases between.

As regards this clonotype: One junction end disagrees with the germline gene, perhaps due to a read error. DNA for the CDR3: TGTGCCAGCAGCTTAACGGGGACGACCTCCTACGAGCTGTACTTC. Translating it yields CASSLTGTTSYELYF. The genes are TRBV7-9 and TRBJ2-7; D could derive from TRBD1 or TRBD2 (5 bases each). This CDR3 is built from 15 residues. CDR1 is SEHNR and CDR2 is FQNEAQ in the germline V gene (reference sequence).

This clonotype has at least ten counts. The rearrangement uses TRBV28 and TRBJ2-2; D gene ambiguous. The ends were cut back, 2 bases at V and 6 bases at J, with 7 bases in the middle. CDR1 MDHEN and CDR2 SYDVKM come from the germline V gene. The length of the CDR3 is 13 residues. CDR3 in DNA: TGTGCCAGCAGTTTAATAATGGCCGGGGAGCTGTTTTTT. Translating gives CASSLIMAGELFF.

The rearrangement links TRBV9 to TRBJ2-2; D is ambiguous. There are 14 residues in the CDR3. The V end lost 0 bases, the J end lost 3 bases, and 6 bases lay between the germline ends. Germline V gives CDR1 SGDLS, CDR2 YYNGEE. Here the CDR3 DNA reads TGTGCCAGCAGCGTAGAGTTCTACACCGGGGAGCTGTTTTTT. As protein: CASSVEFYTGELFF.